Below, one T cell receptor beta chain is given with its context. The target antigen is unknown. Sequencing used immunoSEQ multiplex PCR; TCRdb keeps in-frame clones, though not all of them. Of about 100,000 clones in the sample, 75% to 95% were seen once. The ends were cut back, 1 base at V and 4 bases at J, with 13 bases in the middle. Germline CDR1 reads SGHTA; CDR2 reads FQGNSA. CDR3 length: 15 residues. These data come from a study of OX40 agonist ivuxolimab in advanced cancers. Study-wide background: Partial responses were achieved by three patients, one with hepatocellular carcinoma and two with cutaneous melanoma. Whole-study findings and limits: The average count of expanded clones was higher among CD8+ T cells than among CD4+. With doses of 0.1 to 3.0 mg/kg, CD4+ and CD8+ blood T cells had undergone clonal expansion by week 6.

The sequence derives from an adult with an advanced solid tumor such as melanoma, head and neck, liver or kidney cancer. Sequenced here: CD4+ or CD8+ T cells sorted from blood, sampled in a trial of the OX40 agonist ivuxolimab. The chain uses TRBV7-2 and TRBJ1-1; no reliable D call. The CDR3 DNA follows: TGTGCCAGCAGCTTAGAGTCCCTCACGGGCACTGAAGCTTTCTTT. Translated, it gives CASSLESLTGTEAFF.